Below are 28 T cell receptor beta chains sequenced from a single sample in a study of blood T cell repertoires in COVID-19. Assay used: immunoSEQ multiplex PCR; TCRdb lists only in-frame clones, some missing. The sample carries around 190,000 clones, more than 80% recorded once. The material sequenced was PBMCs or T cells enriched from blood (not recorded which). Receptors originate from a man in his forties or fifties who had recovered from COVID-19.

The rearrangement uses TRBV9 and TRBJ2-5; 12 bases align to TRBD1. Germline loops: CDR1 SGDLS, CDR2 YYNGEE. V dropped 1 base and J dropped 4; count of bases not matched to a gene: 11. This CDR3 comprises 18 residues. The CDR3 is CASSVLPTGTGGGETQYF. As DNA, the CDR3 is TGTGCCAGCAGCGTACTACCAACCGGGACAGGGGGCGGAGAGACCCAGTACTTC.

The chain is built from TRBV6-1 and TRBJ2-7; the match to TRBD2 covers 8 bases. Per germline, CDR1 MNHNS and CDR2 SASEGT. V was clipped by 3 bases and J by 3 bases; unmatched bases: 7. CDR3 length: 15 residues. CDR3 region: CASSEGSGALYEQYF. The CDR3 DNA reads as TGTGCCAGCAGTGAGGGTAGCGGGGCCCTCTACGAGCAGTACTTC.

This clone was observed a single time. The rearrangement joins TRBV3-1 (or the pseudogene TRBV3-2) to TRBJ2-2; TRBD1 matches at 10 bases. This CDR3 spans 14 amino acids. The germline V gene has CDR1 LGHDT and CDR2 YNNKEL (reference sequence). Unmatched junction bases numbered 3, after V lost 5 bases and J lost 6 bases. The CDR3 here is CASSWDRGSGELFF. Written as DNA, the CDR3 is TGTGCCAGCAGCTGGGACAGGGGTTCCGGGGAGCTGTTTTTT.

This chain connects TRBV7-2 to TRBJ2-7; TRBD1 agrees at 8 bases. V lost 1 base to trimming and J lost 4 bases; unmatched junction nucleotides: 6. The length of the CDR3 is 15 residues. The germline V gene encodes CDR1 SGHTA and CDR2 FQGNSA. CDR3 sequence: CASSLESGGWYEQYF. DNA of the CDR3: TGTGCCAGCAGCTTAGAGTCAGGGGGCTGGTACGAGCAGTACTTC. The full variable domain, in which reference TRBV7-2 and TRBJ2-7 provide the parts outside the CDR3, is GAGVSQSPSNKVTEKGKDVELRCDPISGHTALYWYRQSLGQGLEFLIYFQGNSAPDKSGLPSDRFSAERTGGSVSTLTIQRTQQEDSAVYLCASSLESGGWYEQYFGPGTRLTVT.

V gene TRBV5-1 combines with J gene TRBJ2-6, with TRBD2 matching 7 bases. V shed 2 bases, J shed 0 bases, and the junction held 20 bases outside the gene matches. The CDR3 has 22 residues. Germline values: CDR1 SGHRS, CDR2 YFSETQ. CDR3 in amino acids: CASSFSWASGGGIHSGANVLTF. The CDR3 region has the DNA TGCGCCAGCAGCTTTAGCTGGGCCTCGGGGGGTGGGATCCACTCTGGGGCCAACGTCCTGACTTTC.

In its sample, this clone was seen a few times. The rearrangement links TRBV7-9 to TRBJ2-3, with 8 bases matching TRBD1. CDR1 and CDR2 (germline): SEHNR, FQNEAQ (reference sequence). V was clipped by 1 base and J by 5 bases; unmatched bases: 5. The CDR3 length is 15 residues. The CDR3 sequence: CASSLVQGAKDTQYF. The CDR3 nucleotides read TGTGCCAGCAGCTTAGTTCAGGGGGCAAAAGATACGCAGTATTTT.

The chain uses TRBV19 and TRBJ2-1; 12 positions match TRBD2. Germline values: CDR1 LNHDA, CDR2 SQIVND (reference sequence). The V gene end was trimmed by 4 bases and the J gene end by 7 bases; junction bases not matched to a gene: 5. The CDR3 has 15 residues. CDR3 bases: TGTGCCAGTAGTAGGACTAGCGGGGCGGGGAATGAGCAGTTCTTC. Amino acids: CASSRTSGAGNEQFF.

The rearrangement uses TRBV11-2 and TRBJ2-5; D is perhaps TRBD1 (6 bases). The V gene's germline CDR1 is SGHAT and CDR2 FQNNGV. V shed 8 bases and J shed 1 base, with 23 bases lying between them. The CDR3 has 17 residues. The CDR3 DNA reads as TGTGCCAGCCGCCCCCTGGCCTGGGGGCGCGCCCAAGAGACCCAGTACTTC. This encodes CASRPLAWGRAQETQYF.

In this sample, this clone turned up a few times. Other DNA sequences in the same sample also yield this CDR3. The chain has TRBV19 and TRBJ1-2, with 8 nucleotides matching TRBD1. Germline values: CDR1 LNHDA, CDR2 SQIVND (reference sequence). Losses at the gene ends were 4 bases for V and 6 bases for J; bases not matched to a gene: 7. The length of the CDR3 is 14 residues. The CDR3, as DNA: TGTGCCAGTAGTAGAGGACAGGGTGGGAATGGCTACACCTTC. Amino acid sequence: CASSRGQGGNGYTF.

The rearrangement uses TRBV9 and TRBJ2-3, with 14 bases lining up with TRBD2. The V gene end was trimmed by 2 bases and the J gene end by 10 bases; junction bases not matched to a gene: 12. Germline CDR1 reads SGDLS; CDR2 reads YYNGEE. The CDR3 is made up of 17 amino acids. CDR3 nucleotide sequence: TGTGCCAGCAGCGTCGGGACTAGCGGGGGACCACAGATAGCGCAGTATTTT. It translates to CASSVGTSGGPQIAQYF. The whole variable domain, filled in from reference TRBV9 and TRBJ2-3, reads DSGVTQTPKHLITATGQRVTLRCSPRSGDLSVYWYQQSLDQGLQFLIQYYNGEERAKGNILERFSAQQFPDLHSELNLSSLELGDSALYFCASSVGTSGGPQIAQYFGPGTRLTVL.

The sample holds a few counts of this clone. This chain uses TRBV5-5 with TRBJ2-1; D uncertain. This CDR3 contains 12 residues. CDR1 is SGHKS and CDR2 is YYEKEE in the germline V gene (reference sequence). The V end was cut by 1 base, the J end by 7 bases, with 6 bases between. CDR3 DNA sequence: TGTGCCAGCAGCTTGTCTAAAAATGAGCAGTTCTTC. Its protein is CASSLSKNEQFF.

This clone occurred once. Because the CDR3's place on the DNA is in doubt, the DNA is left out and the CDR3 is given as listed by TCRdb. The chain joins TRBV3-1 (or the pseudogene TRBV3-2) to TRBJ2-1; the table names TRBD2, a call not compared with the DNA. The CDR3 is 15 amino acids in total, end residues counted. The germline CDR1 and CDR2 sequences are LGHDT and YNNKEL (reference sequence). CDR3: CASSQYFGGWDEQFF.

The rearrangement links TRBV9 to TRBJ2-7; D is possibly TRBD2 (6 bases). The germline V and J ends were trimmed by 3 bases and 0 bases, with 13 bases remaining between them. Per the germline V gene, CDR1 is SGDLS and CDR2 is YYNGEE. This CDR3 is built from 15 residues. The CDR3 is CASSEEGLSSYEQYF. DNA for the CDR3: TGTGCCAGCAGCGAGGAGGGCCTTAGCTCCTACGAGCAGTACTTC.

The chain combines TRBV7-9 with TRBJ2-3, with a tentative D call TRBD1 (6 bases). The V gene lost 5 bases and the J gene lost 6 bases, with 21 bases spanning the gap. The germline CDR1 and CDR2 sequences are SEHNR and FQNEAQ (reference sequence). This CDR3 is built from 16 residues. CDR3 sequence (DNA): TGTGCCAGCAGCGGCAGGGGACGTGTTCATTGGGATACGCAGTATTTT. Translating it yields CASSGRGRVHWDTQYF.

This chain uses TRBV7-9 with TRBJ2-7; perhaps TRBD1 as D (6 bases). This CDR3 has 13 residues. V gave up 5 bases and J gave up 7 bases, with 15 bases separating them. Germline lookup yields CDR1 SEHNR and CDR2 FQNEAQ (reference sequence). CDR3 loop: CASSHRQASEQYF. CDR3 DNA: TGTGCCAGCAGCCACAGACAGGCGTCGGAGCAGTACTTC.

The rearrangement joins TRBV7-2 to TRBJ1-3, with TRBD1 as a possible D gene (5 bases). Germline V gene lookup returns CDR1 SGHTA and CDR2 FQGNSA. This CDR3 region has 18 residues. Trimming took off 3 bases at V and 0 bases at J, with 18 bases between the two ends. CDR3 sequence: CASSFARQGQHSGNTIYF. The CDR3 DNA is TGTGCCAGCAGCTTCGCCCGGCAGGGTCAACACTCTGGAAACACCATATATTTT.

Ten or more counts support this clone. CDR3 coding DNA: TGCGCCAGCAGTTCCGGGACAGGGGGCTACACCTTC. Protein: CASSSGTGGYTF. The rearrangement uses TRBV5-1 and TRBJ1-2, with 9 bases lining up with TRBD1. The trim removed 5 bases at V and 8 bases at J, leaving 4 bases unmatched. The CDR3 covers 12 residues. Germline lookup yields CDR1 SGHRS and CDR2 YFSETQ.

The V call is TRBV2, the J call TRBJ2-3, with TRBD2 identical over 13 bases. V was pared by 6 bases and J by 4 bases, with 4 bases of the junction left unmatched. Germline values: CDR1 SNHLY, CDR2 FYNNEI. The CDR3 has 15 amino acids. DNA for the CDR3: TGTGCCAGCAGGGGACTAGCGGGATTATCAGATACGCAGTATTTT. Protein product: CASRGLAGLSDTQYF. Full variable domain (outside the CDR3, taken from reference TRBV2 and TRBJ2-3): EPEVTQTPSHQVTQMGQEVILRCVPISNHLYFYWYRQILGQKVEFLVSFYNNEISEKSEIFDDQFSVERPDGSNFTLKIRSTKLEDSAMYFCASRGLAGLSDTQYFGPGTRLTVL.

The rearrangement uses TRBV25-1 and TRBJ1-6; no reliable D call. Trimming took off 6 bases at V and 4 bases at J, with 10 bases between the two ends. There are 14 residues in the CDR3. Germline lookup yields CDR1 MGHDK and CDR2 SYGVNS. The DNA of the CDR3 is TGTGCCAGCAGGCCTAACGTTTATAATTCACCCCTCCACTTT. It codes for CASRPNVYNSPLHF.

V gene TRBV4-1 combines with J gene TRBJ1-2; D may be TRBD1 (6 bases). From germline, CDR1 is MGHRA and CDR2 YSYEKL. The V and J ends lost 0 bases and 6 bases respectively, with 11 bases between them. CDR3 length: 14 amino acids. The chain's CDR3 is CASSQEGPGDGYTF. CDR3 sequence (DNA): TGCGCCAGCAGCCAAGAGGGGCCAGGGGATGGCTACACCTTC.

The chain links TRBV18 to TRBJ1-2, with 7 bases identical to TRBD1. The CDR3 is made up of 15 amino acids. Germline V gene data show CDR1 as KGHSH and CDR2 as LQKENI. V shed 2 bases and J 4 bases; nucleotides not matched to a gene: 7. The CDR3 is CASSPNRDSIYGYTF. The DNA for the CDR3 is TGTGCCAGCTCACCAAACCGGGACAGCATCTATGGCTACACCTTC.

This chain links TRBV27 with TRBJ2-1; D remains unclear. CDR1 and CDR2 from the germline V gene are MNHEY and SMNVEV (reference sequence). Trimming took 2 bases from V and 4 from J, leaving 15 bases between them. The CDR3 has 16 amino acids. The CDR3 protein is CASSLKALDLYNEQFF. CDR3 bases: TGTGCCAGCAGTTTAAAGGCCCTAGACCTTTACAATGAGCAGTTCTTC.

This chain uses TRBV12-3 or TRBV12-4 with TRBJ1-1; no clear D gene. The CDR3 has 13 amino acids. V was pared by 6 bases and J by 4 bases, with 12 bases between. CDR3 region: CASSTGGPTEAFF. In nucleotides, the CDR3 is TGTGCCAGCAGCACCGGAGGGCCCACTGAAGCTTTCTTT.

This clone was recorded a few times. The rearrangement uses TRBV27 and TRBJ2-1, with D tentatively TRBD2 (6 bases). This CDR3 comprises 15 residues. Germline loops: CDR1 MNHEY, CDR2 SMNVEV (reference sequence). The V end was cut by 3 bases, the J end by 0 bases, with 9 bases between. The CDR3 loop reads CASSLAGTSYNEQFF. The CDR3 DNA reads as TGTGCCAGCAGTTTGGCGGGAACCTCCTACAATGAGCAGTTCTTC.

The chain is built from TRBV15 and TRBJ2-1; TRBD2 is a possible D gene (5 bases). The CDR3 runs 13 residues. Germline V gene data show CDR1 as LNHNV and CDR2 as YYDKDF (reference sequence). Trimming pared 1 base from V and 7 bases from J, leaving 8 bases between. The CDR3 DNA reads TGTGCCACCAGCAGAGGCGGGTGGAATGAGCAGTTCTTC. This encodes CATSRGGWNEQFF.

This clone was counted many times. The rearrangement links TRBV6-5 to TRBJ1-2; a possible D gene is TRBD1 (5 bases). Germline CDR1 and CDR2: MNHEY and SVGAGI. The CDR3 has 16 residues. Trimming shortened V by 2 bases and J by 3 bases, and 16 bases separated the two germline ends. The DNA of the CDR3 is TGTGCCAGCAGTTACGCATGGTCGGCAGGGTACTATGGCTACACCTTC. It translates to CASSYAWSAGYYGYTF.

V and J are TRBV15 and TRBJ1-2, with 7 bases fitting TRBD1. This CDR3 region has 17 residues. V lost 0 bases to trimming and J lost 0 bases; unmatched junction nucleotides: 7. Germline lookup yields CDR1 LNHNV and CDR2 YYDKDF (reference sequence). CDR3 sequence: CATSRDGDSLTNYGYTF. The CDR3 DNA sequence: TGTGCCACCAGCAGAGATGGGGACAGCTTAACTAACTATGGCTACACCTTC.

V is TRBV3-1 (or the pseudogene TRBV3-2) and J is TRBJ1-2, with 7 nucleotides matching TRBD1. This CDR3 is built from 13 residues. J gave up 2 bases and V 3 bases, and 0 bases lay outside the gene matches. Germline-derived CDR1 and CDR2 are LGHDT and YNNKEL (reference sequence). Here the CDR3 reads CASSQTGNYGYTF. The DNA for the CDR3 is TGTGCCAGCAGCCAGACAGGGAACTATGGCTACACCTTC.